The present entry profiles one TCR beta chain with its context. Its specificity is not known. This sample stems from a study of T cell responses to AZD1222 COVID-19 vaccine. Generated by immunoSEQ multiplex PCR, the TCRdb table keeps only in-frame clones and is missing some. The table lists about 190,000 clones, 90% to 95% of them singletons, with 7.5% to 9.5% in the top ten. Study outcomes and limitations: Per reports, nearly half of all spike-specific TCRs target regions that are unmutated in variants. Of the AZD1222 recipients, only five to seven were seropositive at baseline. CD4 TCRs linked to vaccination spanned spike, dominating at 160-218 and 743-854. Clonal diversity was possibly underestimated, and the donors were mostly white British, with more females.

This CDR3 contains 18 residues. Unmatched junction bases numbered 7, after V lost 2 bases and J lost 2 bases. CDR1 MDHEN and CDR2 SYDVKM come from the germline V gene. Sequenced here: peripheral blood, sampled on day 0 of AZD1222 vaccination. The chain has TRBV28 and TRBJ1-3, with 12 bases fitting TRBD1. The TCR was taken from an adult in good health. This CDR3 reads CASSLPGQGAGAGNTIYF. Here the CDR3 DNA reads TGTGCCAGCAGTTTACCGGGACAGGGGGCAGGGGCTGGAAACACCATATATTTT.